A single sample is the source of the 21 T cell receptor beta chains below, sequenced in a study of a mutant IDH1 vaccine in newly diagnosed glioma. Time point defined: baseline, week 1 (first vaccination visit). Treatment: pre-vaccination baseline after standard-of-care therapy. Method: immunoSEQ multiplex PCR; TCRdb's copy keeps in-frame clones and lacks some. Of roughly 41,000 clones listed, roughly three quarters were seen once; the top ten hold 7.5% to 10%. This material consisted of PBMCs, taken from a glioma patient treated with radiotherapy, temozolomide or both. The receptors shown here come from a man between 40 and 49 years old with glioma. Some clones in this sample may be carry-over from other donors' samples.

The chain joins TRBV5-6 to TRBJ1-6; D is undetermined. The CDR3 consists of 17 residues. Between the trimmed V and J ends, which lost 2 bases and 0 bases, there was a span of 12 bases. From germline, CDR1 is SGHDT and CDR2 YYEEEE. CDR3 nucleotides: TGTGCCAGCAGCTTTCTTGAGGGAAGCTCCTATAATTCACCCCTCCACTTT. It codes for CASSFLEGSSYNSPLHF.

This clone occurred once. This rearrangement joins TRBV2 to TRBJ1-6; no clear D. The CDR3 consists of 12 residues. Trimming took 5 bases from V and 9 from J, leaving 8 bases between them. The germline V gene encodes CDR1 SNHLY and CDR2 FYNNEI. The CDR3, as DNA: TGTGCCAGCAGTTCGGATCCTTCACCCCTCCACTTT. It is translated as CASSSDPSPLHF.

The chain joins TRBV6-1 to TRBJ1-1; D unresolved. V was pared by 3 bases and J by 1 base, with 12 bases between. Germline V gives CDR1 MNHNS, CDR2 SASEGT. The CDR3 has 15 amino acids. The CDR3 DNA sequence: TGTGCCAGCAGTGACTTGGGGTTCGCGAACACTGAAGCTTTCTTT. This gives the protein CASSDLGFANTEAFF.

Notes on this clone: An end of the junction differs from the germline gene, which may be a read error. V and J are TRBV7-9 and TRBJ2-3, with TRBD1 matching 7 bases. The CDR3 sequence is 12 residues long. In germline, CDR1 is SEHNR, CDR2 FQNEAQ (reference sequence). The CDR3 reads CASSLGTGTQYF. The CDR3 nucleotides are TGTGCCAGCAGCTTAGGGACAGGTACGCAGTATTTT.

This clone was found once. The CDR3 region is CASSDQTGTDSNQPQHF. CDR3 nucleotide sequence: TGTGCCAGCAGTGACCAAACCGGGACAGATAGCAATCAGCCCCAGCATTTT. J is TRBJ1-5 and V is TRBV6-4; the match to TRBD1 covers 7 bases. V shed 2 bases and J 0 bases; nucleotides not matched to a gene: 7. The CDR3 runs 17 residues. Germline V gene sequence: CDR1 MRHNA, CDR2 SNTAGT.

The J gene is TRBJ1-1, the V gene TRBV19, with no clear D. V was trimmed by 2 bases and J by 10 bases, leaving 8 bases between them. Germline V gives CDR1 LNHDA, CDR2 SQIVND (reference sequence). The CDR3 length is 11 residues. As DNA, the CDR3 is TGTGCCAGTAGTATACGGTGGCTAGCTTTCTTT. It is translated as CASSIRWLAFF.

The chain joins TRBV5-1 to TRBJ2-1; either TRBD1 or TRBD2 may supply D (5 bases each). The CDR3 has 16 amino acids. Between the trimmed V and J ends, which lost 4 bases and 2 bases, there was a span of 16 bases. Per the germline V gene, CDR1 is SGHRS and CDR2 is YFSETQ. CDR3 nucleotide sequence: TGCGCCAGCAGCCCCGGGTGGGGACCGACCTACAATGAGCAGTTCTTC. It specifies CASSPGWGPTYNEQFF.

This clone came up a few times. This chain uses TRBV19 with TRBJ1-6, with a possible D match to TRBD1 (6 bases). CDR1 is LNHDA and CDR2 is SQIVND in the germline V gene (reference sequence). Deletions cut 5 bases from V and 8 bases from J, with 28 bases between. There are 19 residues in the CDR3. CDR3 sequence reads: CASSASYGGSAAEDSPLHF. Written as DNA, the CDR3 is TGTGCCAGTAGTGCATCTTACGGGGGCAGTGCGGCGGAAGATTCACCCCTCCACTTT.

By sample share, this clone is medium-sized (0.01 to 0.1%). The chain couples TRBV7-8 to TRBJ2-5; D tentatively fits TRBD1 or TRBD2 (5 bases each). Trimming took 5 bases from V and 9 from J, leaving 28 bases between them. The CDR3 length is 17 residues. Germline-derived CDR1 and CDR2 are SGHVS and FQNEAQ. CDR3 nucleotide sequence: TGTGCCAGCAGCCAGCCTCCAGGGATGCAATATAAGAGGGCCCAGTACTTC. Translation: CASSQPPGMQYKRAQYF.

This clone was found once. The rearrangement links TRBV5-6 to TRBJ1-4; 8 bases are shared with TRBD1. Trimming took 4 bases from V and 0 from J; bases not matched to a gene: 5. Germline CDR1 reads SGHDT; CDR2 reads YYEEEE. There are 16 residues in the CDR3. The CDR3 is CASSGQGAATNEKLFF. In DNA, the CDR3 is TGTGCCAGCAGCGGGCAGGGGGCAGCAACTAATGAAAAACTGTTTTTT.

The rearrangement links TRBV7-2 to TRBJ1-4; D ambiguous. The CDR3 length is 16 residues. Trimming removed 5 bases at V and 3 bases at J, with 16 bases between. Per the germline V gene, CDR1 is SGHTA and CDR2 is FQGNSA. CDR3 in DNA: TGTGCCAGCAGCCCCATGCCCCTGGAAGCTAATGAAAAACTGTTTTTT. It codes for CASSPMPLEANEKLFF.

This sequence joins TRBV4-1 and TRBJ2-1; 7 bases fit TRBD2. The ends lost 4 bases at V and 4 bases at J; junction bases unmatched: 10. Germline V lookup: CDR1 MGHRA, CDR2 YSYEKL. CDR3 length equals 16 residues. CDR3 sequence reads: CASSRGGLSMYNEQFF. The CDR3 DNA reads as TGCGCCAGCAGCCGGGGGGGACTGAGTATGTACAATGAGCAGTTCTTC.

On this clone: Distinct nucleotide sequences in the sample also encode this CDR3. This chain uses TRBV7-6 with TRBJ1-1; no clear D. The CDR3 contains 12 residues. CDR1 and CDR2 from the germline V gene are SGHVS and FNYEAQ. Between the trimmed V and J ends, which lost 1 base and 7 bases, there was a span of 7 bases. The CDR3 is CASSLGAGEAFF. The CDR3 nucleotides are TGTGCCAGCAGCTTAGGGGCAGGTGAAGCTTTCTTT.

V is TRBV2 and J is TRBJ1-2; maybe TRBD1 (6 bases). The CDR3 contains 14 residues. Trimming took off 3 bases at V and 2 bases at J, with 10 bases between the two ends. From germline, CDR1 is SNHLY and CDR2 FYNNEI. Here the CDR3 DNA reads TGTGCCAGCAGTGAGGGACATTTAAACTATGGCTACACCTTC. This codes for CASSEGHLNYGYTF. The full variable domain, rest sourced from reference TRBV2 and TRBJ1-2, is EPEVTQTPSHQVTQMGQEVILRCVPISNHLYFYWYRQILGQKVEFLVSFYNNEISEKSEIFDDQFSVERPDGSNFTLKIRSTKLEDSAMYFCASSEGHLNYGYTFGSGTRLTVV.

This clone has just a few counts. This sequence joins TRBV19 and TRBJ2-1, with D perhaps matching TRBD1 (6 bases). CDR1 LNHDA and CDR2 SQIVND come from the germline V gene (reference sequence). This CDR3 has 16 amino acids. V was clipped by 0 bases and J by 1 base, with 10 bases between them. The CDR3 DNA reads as TGTGCCAGTAGTATAGATGGGACACTATCCTACAATGAGCAGTTCTTC. This sequence encodes CASSIDGTLSYNEQFF.

This clone is large within its sample. The genes are TRBV7-2 and TRBJ2-1; 13 bases line up with TRBD2. Germline V CDR1 and CDR2: SGHTA, FQGNSA. The CDR3 contains 16 residues. J lost 7 bases, V lost 3 bases, and 6 bases had no gene match. The CDR3 DNA reads as TGTGCCAGCAGCTTGGCTATGGGACTAGCGGGGAATGAGCAGTTCTTC. It encodes CASSLAMGLAGNEQFF.

CDR3 region: CASSFNPGGLETQYF. CDR3 in DNA: TGCGCCAGCAGCTTCAATCCGGGGGGGCTTGAGACCCAGTACTTC. This sequence joins TRBV5-1 and TRBJ2-5; 8 bases are a match to TRBD2. Trimming cost V 2 bases and J 5 bases; bases outside gene matches: 8. CDR1 and CDR2 from the germline V gene are SGHRS and YFSETQ. The CDR3 totals 15 residues. The complete variable domain, with remaining parts taken from reference TRBV5-1 and TRBJ2-5, reads KAGVTQTPRYLIKTRGQQVTLSCSPISGHRSVSWYQQTPGQGLQFLFEYFSETQRNKGNFPGRFSGRQFSNSRSEMNVSTLELGDSALYLCASSFNPGGLETQYFGPGTRLLVL.

The chain couples TRBV4-1 to TRBJ1-6; TRBD1 matches 7 bases. The CDR3 spans 17 residues. V gave up 3 bases and J gave up 8 bases; unmatched junction bases: 13. Germline V lookup: CDR1 MGHRA, CDR2 YSYEKL. The CDR3 nucleotides are TGCGCCAGCAGCCAGGACGAAAACAGGGGAGCGGATTCACCCCTCCACTTT. Translating it yields CASSQDENRGADSPLHF.

This clone was found a few times. The chain combines TRBV9 with TRBJ1-6; TRBD1 agrees at 7 bases. CDR3 length: 13 amino acids. Per germline, CDR1 SGDLS and CDR2 YYNGEE. The J segment lost 8 bases and the V segment lost 4 bases, leaving 3 bases of the junction unmatched. In nucleotides, the CDR3 is TGTGCCAGCAGCCAGGGGGGAGATTCACCCCTCCACTTT. Protein product: CASSQGGDSPLHF.

Only a few counts were recorded for this clone. CDR3 region: CASSPLEQGRPEAFF. The CDR3 region has the DNA TGCGCCAGCAGCCCACTGGAGCAGGGTCGTCCCGAAGCTTTCTTT. This chain joins TRBV4-1 and TRBJ1-1, with a possible D match to TRBD1 (5 bases). Germline assignment: CDR1 MGHRA and CDR2 YSYEKL. Trimming cost V 4 bases and J 8 bases, with 20 bases left between them. The CDR3 spans 15 residues.

This clone is a singleton in its sample. The chain combines TRBV29-1 with TRBJ2-2; 8 positions agree with TRBD1. V shed 6 bases and J 7 bases; nucleotides not matched to a gene: 10. Germline loops: CDR1 SQVTM, CDR2 ANQGSEA. The CDR3 spans 14 residues. CDR3 loop: CSVPRQGKNGELFF. The CDR3 coding sequence is TGCAGCGTACCCAGACAGGGGAAGAACGGGGAGCTGTTTTTT.